One TCR beta chain is described in this entry. Trimming left V 9 bases short and J 7 bases short, with 15 bases between. Per germline, CDR1 MDHEN and CDR2 SYDVKM. The CDR3 is 13 amino acids. All donors were Caucasian adults living in Nashville, Tennessee. Sequenced by immunoSEQ multiplex PCR; TCRdb stores in-frame clones only, minus some. Of under 650,000 clones in the sample, roughly 95% are singletons; the top ten hold 0.06%. The sample originates from a study of shared clonotypes between healthy human individuals. The sequence was collected from a woman in her 30s in good health. Sequencing used naive CD4+ T cells sorted from blood. Subset: CD45RA+ positively selected. The gene calls are TRBV28 and TRBJ1-4, with D possibly TRBD1 on 5 matching bases. The CDR3 spells CASTGALLEKLFF. The CDR3 nucleotides are TGTGCCAGTACCGGGGCCTTGCTTGAAAAACTGTTTTTT.